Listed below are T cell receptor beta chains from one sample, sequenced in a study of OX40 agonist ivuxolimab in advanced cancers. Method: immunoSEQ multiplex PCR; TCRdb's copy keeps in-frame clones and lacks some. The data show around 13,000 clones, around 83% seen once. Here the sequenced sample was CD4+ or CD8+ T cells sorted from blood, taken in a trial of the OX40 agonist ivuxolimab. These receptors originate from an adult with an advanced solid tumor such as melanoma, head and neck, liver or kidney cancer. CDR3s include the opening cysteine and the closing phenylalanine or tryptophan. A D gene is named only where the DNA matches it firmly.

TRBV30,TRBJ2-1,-,CAWKEGNEQFF
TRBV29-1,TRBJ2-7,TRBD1,CSVSGQGTEQYF
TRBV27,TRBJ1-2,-,CASSPYRTALTNYGYTF
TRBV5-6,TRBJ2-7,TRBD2,CASSLEGLAYEQYF
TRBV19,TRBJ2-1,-,CASSSRGESQGEQFF
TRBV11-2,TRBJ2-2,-,CASSLAELPFTGELFF
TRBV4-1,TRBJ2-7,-,CASSLTAGTRSYEQYF
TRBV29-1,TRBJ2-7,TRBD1,CSVPAGQGETYEQYF
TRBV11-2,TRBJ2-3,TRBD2,CASSSPTSAADTQYF
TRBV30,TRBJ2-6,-,CAWSQTDSSSGANVLTF
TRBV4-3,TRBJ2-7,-,CASSQVADYSYEQYF
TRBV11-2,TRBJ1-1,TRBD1,CASTRQGLWETEAFF
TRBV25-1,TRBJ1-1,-,CASSESETVNTEAFF
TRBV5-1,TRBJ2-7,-,CASSLEPGPRGEQYF
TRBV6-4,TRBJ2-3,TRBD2,CASSEGLAGGPDTQYF
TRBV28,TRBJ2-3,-,CASSPPWGTDTQYF
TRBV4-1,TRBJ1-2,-,CASSQDRGYTF
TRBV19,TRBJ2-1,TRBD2,CASRGLAGSQDEQFF
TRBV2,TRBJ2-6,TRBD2,CASSDYRLAGSSGANVLTF
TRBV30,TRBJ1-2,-,CAWSGNSYGYTF
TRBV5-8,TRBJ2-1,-,CASSRVYQFF
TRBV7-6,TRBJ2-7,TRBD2,CASSPGLAGEQYF
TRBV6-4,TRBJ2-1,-,CASSDSAGSYNEQFF
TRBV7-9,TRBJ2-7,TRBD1,CASSLGGTGDYSEQYF
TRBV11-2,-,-,CASSSRPTYEQYF
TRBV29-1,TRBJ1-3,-,CSVEDHRVYGNTIYF
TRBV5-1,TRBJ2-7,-,CASRIGVSHEQYF
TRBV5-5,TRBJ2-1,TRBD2,CASSLDGTSGSQSYNEQFF
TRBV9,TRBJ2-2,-,CASSAGERELFF
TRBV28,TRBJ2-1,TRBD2,CASSLWWTSGHDEQFF
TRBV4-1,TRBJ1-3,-,CASSHDSNENTIYF
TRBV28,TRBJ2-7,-,CASSLPSYEQYF
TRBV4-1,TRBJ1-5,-,CASSQDSVGNQPQHF
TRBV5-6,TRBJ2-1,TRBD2,CASSLAGVGYNEQFF
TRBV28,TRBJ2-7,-,CASRLSGWGYEQYF
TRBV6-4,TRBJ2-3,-,CASSDGLESDTQYF
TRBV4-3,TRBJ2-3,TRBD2,CASSPRSGGLTDTQYF
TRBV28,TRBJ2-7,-,CASSFPGCEQYF
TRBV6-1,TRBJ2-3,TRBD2,CASSRLAGLSDTQYF
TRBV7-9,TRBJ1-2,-,CASTLTGEVGGYTF
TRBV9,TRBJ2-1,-,CASSVDGNPNNEQFF
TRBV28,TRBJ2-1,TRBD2,CASSLTSGVYNEQFF
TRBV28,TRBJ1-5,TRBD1,CASDRGSNQPQHF
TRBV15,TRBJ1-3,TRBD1,CATSREGQGAGNTIYF